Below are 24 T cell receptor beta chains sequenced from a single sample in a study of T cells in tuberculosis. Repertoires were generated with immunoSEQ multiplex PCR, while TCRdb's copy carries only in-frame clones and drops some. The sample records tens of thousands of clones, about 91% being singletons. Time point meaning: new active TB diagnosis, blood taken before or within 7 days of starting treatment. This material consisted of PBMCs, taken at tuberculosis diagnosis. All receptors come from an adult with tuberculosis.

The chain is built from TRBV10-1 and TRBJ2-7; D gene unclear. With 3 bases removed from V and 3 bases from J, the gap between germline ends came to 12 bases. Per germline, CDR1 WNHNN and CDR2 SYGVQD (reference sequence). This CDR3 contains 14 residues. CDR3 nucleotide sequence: TGCGCCAGCAGTGAAACCGGAGCCCTCTACGAGCAGTACTTC. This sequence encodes CASSETGALYEQYF.

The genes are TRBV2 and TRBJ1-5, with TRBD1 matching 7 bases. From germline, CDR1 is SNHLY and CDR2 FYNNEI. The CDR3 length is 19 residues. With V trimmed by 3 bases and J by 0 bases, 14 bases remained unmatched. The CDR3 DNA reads TGTGCCAGCAGTGACGGGTCGGGACAGATCCCTTATAGCAATCAGCCCCAGCATTTT. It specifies CASSDGSGQIPYSNQPQHF.

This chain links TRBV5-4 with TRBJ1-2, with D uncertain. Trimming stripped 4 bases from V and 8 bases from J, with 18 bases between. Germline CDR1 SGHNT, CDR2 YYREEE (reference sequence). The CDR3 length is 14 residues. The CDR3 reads CASSGTQASRGYTF. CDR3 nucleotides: TGTGCCAGCAGCGGTACTCAGGCTTCTCGGGGCTACACCTTC.

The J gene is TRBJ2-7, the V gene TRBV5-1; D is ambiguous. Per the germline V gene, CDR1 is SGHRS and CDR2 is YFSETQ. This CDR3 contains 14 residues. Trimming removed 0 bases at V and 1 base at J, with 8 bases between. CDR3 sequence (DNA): TGCGCCAGCAGCTTGGACGGCGGATCCTACGAGCAGTACTTC. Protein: CASSLDGGSYEQYF. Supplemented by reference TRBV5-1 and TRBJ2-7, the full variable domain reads KAGVTQTPRYLIKTRGQQVTLSCSPISGHRSVSWYQQTPGQGLQFLFEYFSETQRNKGNFPGRFSGRQFSNSRSEMNVSTLELGDSALYLCASSLDGGSYEQYFGPGTRLTVT.

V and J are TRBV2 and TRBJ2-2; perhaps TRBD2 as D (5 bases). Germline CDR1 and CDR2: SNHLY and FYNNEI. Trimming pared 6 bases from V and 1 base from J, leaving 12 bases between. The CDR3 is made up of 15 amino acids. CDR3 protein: CASRQGGGNTGELFF. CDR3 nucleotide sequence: TGTGCCAGCAGACAAGGAGGCGGGAACACCGGGGAGCTGTTTTTT.

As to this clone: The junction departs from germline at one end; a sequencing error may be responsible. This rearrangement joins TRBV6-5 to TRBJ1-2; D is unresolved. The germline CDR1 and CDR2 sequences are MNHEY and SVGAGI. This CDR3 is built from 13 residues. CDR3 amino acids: CASSYDSAGDPSF. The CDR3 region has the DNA TGTGCCAGCAGTTACGATTCGGCAGGTGATCCCTCATTC.

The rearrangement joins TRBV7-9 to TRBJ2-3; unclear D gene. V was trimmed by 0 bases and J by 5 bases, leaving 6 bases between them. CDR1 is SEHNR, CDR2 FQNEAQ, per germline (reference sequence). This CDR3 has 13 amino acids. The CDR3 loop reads CASSLAERDTQYF. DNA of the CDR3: TGTGCCAGCAGCTTAGCGGAGCGAGATACGCAGTATTTT.

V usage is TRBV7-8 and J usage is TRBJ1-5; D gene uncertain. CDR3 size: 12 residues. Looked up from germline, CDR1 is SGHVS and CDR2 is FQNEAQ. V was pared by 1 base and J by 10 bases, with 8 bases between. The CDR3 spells CASSLELAPQHF. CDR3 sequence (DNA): TGTGCCAGCAGCTTAGAGTTGGCTCCCCAGCATTTT.

The CDR3 loop is CASSQEEGQGGGYTF. The CDR3 nucleotides are TGTGCCAGCAGCCAGGAGGAGGGACAGGGAGGGGGCTACACCTTC. The V and J genes are TRBV4-2 and TRBJ1-2; 9 bases line up with TRBD1. The CDR3 spans 15 residues. The V segment lost 3 bases and the J segment 8 bases; nucleotides outside the gene matches: 10. Germline CDR1 is LGHNA and CDR2 is YNFKEQ.

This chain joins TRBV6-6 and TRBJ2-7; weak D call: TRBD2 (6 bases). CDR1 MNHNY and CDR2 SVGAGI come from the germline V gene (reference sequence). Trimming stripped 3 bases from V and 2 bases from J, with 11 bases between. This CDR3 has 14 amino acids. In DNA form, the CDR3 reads TGTGCCAGCAGTTATGGGCGGGGTGCCTACGAGCAGTACTTC. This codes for CASSYGRGAYEQYF.

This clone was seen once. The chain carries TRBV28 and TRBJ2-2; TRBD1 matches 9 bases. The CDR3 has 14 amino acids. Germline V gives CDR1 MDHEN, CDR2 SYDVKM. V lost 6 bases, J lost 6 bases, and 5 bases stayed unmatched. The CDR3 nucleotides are TGTGCCAGCAGCACCGGGACAGGGCCCGGGGAGCTGTTTTTT. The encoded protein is CASSTGTGPGELFF.

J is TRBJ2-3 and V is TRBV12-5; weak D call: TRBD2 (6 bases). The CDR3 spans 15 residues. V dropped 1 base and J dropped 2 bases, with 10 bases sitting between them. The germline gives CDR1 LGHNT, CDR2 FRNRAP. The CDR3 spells CASGLGRGFTDTQYF. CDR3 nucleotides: TGTGCTAGTGGTTTGGGGAGGGGTTTCACAGATACGCAGTATTTT.

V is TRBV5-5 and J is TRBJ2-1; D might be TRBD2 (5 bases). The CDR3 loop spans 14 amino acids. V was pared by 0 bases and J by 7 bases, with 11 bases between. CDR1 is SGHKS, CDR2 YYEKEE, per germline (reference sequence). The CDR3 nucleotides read TGTGCCAGCAGCTTGGTAGGTTCGGGGAATGAGCAGTTCTTC. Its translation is CASSLVGSGNEQFF.

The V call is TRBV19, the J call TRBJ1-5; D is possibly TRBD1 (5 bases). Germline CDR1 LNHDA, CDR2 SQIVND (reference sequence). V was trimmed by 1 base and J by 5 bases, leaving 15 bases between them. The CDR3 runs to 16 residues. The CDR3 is CASSIVPGSSDQPQHF. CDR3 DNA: TGTGCCAGTAGTATAGTCCCAGGGTCATCGGATCAGCCCCAGCATTTT.

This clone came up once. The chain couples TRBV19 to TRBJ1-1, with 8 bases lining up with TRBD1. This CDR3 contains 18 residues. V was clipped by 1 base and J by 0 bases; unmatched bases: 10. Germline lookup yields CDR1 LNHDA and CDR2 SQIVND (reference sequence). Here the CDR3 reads CASSIVGQGRYLNTEAFF. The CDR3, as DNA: TGTGCCAGTAGTATAGTTGGACAGGGCCGATACCTGAACACTGAAGCTTTCTTT.

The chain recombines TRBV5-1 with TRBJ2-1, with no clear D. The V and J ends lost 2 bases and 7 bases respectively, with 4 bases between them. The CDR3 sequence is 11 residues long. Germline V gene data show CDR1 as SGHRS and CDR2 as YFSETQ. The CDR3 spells CASSFLNEQFF. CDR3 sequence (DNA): TGCGCCAGCAGCTTCTTAAATGAGCAGTTCTTC. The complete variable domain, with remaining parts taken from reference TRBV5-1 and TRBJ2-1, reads KAGVTQTPRYLIKTRGQQVTLSCSPISGHRSVSWYQQTPGQGLQFLFEYFSETQRNKGNFPGRFSGRQFSNSRSEMNVSTLELGDSALYLCASSFLNEQFFGPGTRLTVL.

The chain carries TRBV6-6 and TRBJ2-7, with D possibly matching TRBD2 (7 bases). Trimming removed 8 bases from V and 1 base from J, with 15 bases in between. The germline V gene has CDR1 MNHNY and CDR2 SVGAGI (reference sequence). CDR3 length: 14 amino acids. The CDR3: CASGGAGESYEQYF. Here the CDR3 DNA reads TGTGCCAGCGGGGGGGCGGGAGAGTCCTACGAGCAGTACTTC.

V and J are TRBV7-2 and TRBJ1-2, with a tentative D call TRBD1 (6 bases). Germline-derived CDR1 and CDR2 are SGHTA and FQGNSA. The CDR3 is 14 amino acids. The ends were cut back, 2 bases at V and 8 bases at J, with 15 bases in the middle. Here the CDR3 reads CASSLRGEGLGYTF. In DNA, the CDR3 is TGTGCCAGCAGCTTAAGGGGGGAGGGATTGGGCTACACCTTC.

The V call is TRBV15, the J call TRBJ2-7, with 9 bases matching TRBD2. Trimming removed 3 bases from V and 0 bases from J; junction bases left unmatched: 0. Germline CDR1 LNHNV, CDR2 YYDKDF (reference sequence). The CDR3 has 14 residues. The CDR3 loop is CATSSSGSSYEQYF. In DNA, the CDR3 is TGTGCCACCAGCAGTAGCGGGAGCTCCTACGAGCAGTACTTC.

The CDR3 DNA sequence: TGCGCCAGCAACCACGCAGGACTAGCGGGAAACAATGAGCAGTTCTTC. Its protein is CASNHAGLAGNNEQFF. This rearrangement joins TRBV4-1 to TRBJ2-1; 12 nucleotides align to TRBD2. The trim removed 7 bases at V and 5 bases at J, leaving 9 bases unmatched. The germline V gene encodes CDR1 MGHRA and CDR2 YSYEKL. CDR3 length equals 16 residues.

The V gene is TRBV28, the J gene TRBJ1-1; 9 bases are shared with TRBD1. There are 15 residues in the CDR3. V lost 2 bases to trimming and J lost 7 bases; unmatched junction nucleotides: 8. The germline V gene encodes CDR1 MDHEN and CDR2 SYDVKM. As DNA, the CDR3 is TGTGCCAGCAGTTTAATTACAGGGGGCGCTTATGAAGCTTTCTTT. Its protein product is CASSLITGGAYEAFF.

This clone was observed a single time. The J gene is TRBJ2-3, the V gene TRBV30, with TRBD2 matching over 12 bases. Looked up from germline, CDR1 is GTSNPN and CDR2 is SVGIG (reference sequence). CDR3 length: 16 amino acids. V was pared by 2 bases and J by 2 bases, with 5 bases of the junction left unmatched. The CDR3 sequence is CAWSSGLAGFTDTQYF. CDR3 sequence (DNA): TGTGCCTGGAGTTCAGGACTAGCGGGGTTCACAGATACGCAGTATTTT.

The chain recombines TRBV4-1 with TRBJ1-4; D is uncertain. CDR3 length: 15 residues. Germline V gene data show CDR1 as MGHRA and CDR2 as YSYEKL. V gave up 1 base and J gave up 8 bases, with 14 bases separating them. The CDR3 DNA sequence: TGCGCCAGCAGCCAAGTGGAGAGGTTTCGAGAAAAACTGTTTTTT. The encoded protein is CASSQVERFREKLFF.

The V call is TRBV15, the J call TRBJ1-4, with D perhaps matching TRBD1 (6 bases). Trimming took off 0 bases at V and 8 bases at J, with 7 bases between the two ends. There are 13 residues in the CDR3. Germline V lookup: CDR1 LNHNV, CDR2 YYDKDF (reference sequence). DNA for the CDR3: TGTGCCACCAGCAGAGAGGGGGCCGAAAAACTGTTTTTT. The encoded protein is CATSREGAEKLFF.